Listed below are T cell receptor beta chains from one sample, sequenced in a study of cytomegalovirus exposure and HLA in healthy donors. Here immunoSEQ multiplex PCR was the method, and the copy in TCRdb shows in-frame clones only, minus some. The sample lists around 190,000 clones, 79% occurring once. Sample: PBMCs. These receptors were collected from a woman in her thirties or forties in good health and CMV-seronegative. CDR3s include the opening cysteine and the closing phenylalanine or tryptophan. D genes are given only for firm matches. Size tells how often a clone was seen (once, few, many) or the class of an expanded clone, and some rows leave it out.

v_gene	j_gene	abundance	d_gene	CDR3nt	CDR3aa
TRBV2	TRBJ1-5	NA	NA	TGTGCCAGCCGCAGGGTACTCAATCAGCCCCAGCATTTT	CASRRVLNQPQHF
TRBV27	TRBJ2-7	NA	NA	TGTGCCAGCAGTTTAAGTCGATGGGAGCGGTACGAGCAGTACTTC	CASSLSRWERYEQYF
TRBV6-5	TRBJ1-2	NA	NA	TGTGCCAGCAGTTACTCGGCAGGTTCTAACTATGGCTACACCTTC	CASSYSAGSNYGYTF
TRBV10-2	TRBJ1-2	NA	TRBD1	TGCGCCAGCAGTGAGTCGGACAGGGGGCGATTAGGCTACACCTTC	CASSESDRGRLGYTF
TRBV5-1	TRBJ1-4	few	NA	TGCGCCAGCAGCTTGGAACAGGTGCCTAATGAAAAACTGTTTTTT	CASSLEQVPNEKLFF
TRBV5-6	TRBJ1-2	few	NA	TGTGCCAGCACCTACTTCGGACGGGGAAGCGACTATGGCTACACCTTC	CASTYFGRGSDYGYTF
TRBV5-6	TRBJ2-1	NA	TRBD2	TGTGCCAGCAGCCCTATAGCGGGAGCCGGCAATGAGCAGTTCTTC	CASSPIAGAGNEQFF
TRBV10-3	TRBJ2-7	NA	TRBD2	TGTGCCATCAGCATAAGTCGGGGGGTCGGGACCTACGAGCAGTACTTC	CAISISRGVGTYEQYF
TRBV19	TRBJ2-7	NA	NA	TGTGCCAGTAGTACGGGACCGACAGGGAGGATGTACGAGCAGTACTTC	CASSTGPTGRMYEQYF
TRBV18	TRBJ1-1	few	NA	TGTGCCAGCTCACCTCAACCTCCCGGGAACACTGAAGCTTTCTTT	CASSPQPPGNTEAFF
TRBV30	TRBJ1-5	few	NA	TGTGCCTGGAGTCCCGCAGGGGTTTCTCAGCCCCAGCATTTT	CAWSPAGVSQPQHF
TRBV7-2	TRBJ2-7	NA	NA	TGTGCCAGCAGCCGAGGCCAGGGAACCTACGAGCAGTACTTC	CASSRGQGTYEQYF
TRBV6-5	TRBJ2-7	NA	NA	TGTGCCAGCAGCCGTGGGACTGGACTGGAGCAGTACTTC	CASSRGTGLEQYF
TRBV27	TRBJ2-4	NA	TRBD2	TGTGCCAGCAGACCCAGGCTAGCGGGGGCACAACAGTACTTC	CASRPRLAGAQQYF
TRBV19	TRBJ2-1	NA	TRBD2	TGTGCCAGTAGTATAGGCGGGAGTCCCTACAATGAGCAGTTCTTC	CASSIGGSPYNEQFF
TRBV5-1	TRBJ2-3	NA	NA	TGCGCCAGCAGCTTGGAGGGGGGGCCGACAGATACGCAGTATTTT	CASSLEGGPTDTQYF
TRBV30	TRBJ2-7	NA	TRBD2	TGTGCCTGGAGTGGAGCGGGGAGAACCTACTACGAGCAGTACTTC	CAWSGAGRTYYEQYF
TRBV5-6	TRBJ2-7	NA	TRBD1	TGTGCCAGCAGCTTGGCGGACAGGGGAACCTACGAGCAGTACTTC	CASSLADRGTYEQYF
TRBV5-6	TRBJ1-2	NA	NA	TGTGCCAGCAGCTCCGTCCGGGGAGGCTACACCTTC	CASSSVRGGYTF
TRBV7-2	TRBJ1-2	NA	TRBD1	TGTGCCAGCAGCTTAGCCCCGGGACAGGGGAGCTATGGCTACACCTTC	CASSLAPGQGSYGYTF
TRBV10-3	TRBJ2-3	NA	TRBD2	TGTGCCATCAGGAAGGCTAGCGGGAGTCTCCGGGATTACACAGATACGCAGTATTTT	CAIRKASGSLRDYTDTQYF
TRBV2	TRBJ2-7	NA	NA	TGTGCCAGCAGACTGGGAGGATCCTACGAGCAGTACTTC	CASRLGGSYEQYF
TRBV30	TRBJ2-7	NA	TRBD1	TGTGCCTGGAGTGTACAGGGGTACGAGCAGTACTTC	CAWSVQGYEQYF
TRBV5-1	TRBJ1-2	NA	NA	TGCGCCAGCAGCCCGGGTCCCGACGGAAACTATGGCTACACCTTC	CASSPGPDGNYGYTF
TRBV7-8	TRBJ2-1	NA	TRBD1	TGTGCCAGCAGCCGGGACAGGACCTACAATGAGCAGTTCTTC	CASSRDRTYNEQFF
TRBV30	TRBJ2-1	NA	TRBD2	TGTGCCTGGGATCCCGACTGGGGGGGAAACAATGAGCAGTTCTTC	CAWDPDWGGNNEQFF
TRBV7-9	TRBJ1-1	NA	NA	TGTGCCAGCAGCCTAGAAGCACACACTGAAGCTTTCTTT	CASSLEAHTEAFF
TRBV19	TRBJ2-3	NA	TRBD2	TGTGCCAGTAGTATAAGGCTAGCGGGAGGGTCCACAGATACGCAGTATTTT	CASSIRLAGGSTDTQYF
TRBV6-5	TRBJ2-3	NA	TRBD1	TGTGCCAGCAGTCGCGGACAGGGGGCAGATACGCAGTATTTT	CASSRGQGADTQYF
TRBV5-1	TRBJ2-5	NA	TRBD1	TGCGCCAGCAGCGCGCCGACAGGGGAACAAGAGACCCAGTACTTC	CASSAPTGEQETQYF
TRBV6-1	TRBJ1-2	NA	TRBD1	TGTGCCAGCAGTCCGACCGGGACAGCTTATGGCTACACCTTC	CASSPTGTAYGYTF
TRBV6-6	TRBJ1-1	few	TRBD1	TGTGCCAGCGGTCAGGGGGAAGGAGCTTTCTTT	CASGQGEGAFF
TRBV6-6	TRBJ2-2	NA	TRBD1	TGTGCCAGCAGTCCAACGACAGGGAGCGCCGGGGAGCTGTTTTTT	CASSPTTGSAGELFF
TRBV19	TRBJ2-1	NA	TRBD1	TGTGCCAGTAGGAGCGGGACAGGGGGCGTCAATGAGCAGTTCTTC	CASRSGTGGVNEQFF
TRBV27	TRBJ1-1	NA	NA	TGTGCCACTGGCCGGGCAACAGGTTCACTGATGAACACTGAAGCTTTCTTT	CATGRATGSLMNTEAFF
TRBV5-1	TRBJ2-2	NA	NA	TGCGCCAGCAGCTTGGTCGGCCCGAGGGCCGGGGAGCTGTTTTTT	CASSLVGPRAGELFF
TRBV5-6	TRBJ2-1	NA	NA	TGTGCCAGCAGCTTGTCGGGTCGAGAACAGTTCTTC	CASSLSGREQFF
TRBV15	TRBJ2-3	once	TRBD2	TGTGCCACCAGCGGAATGTCCGGGACTAGCGGGACAGATACGCAGTATTTT	CATSGMSGTSGTDTQYF
TRBV6-5	TRBJ2-4	NA	NA	TGTGCCAGCAGTTACTCGAGTTGGGGGCCGGAGAACATTCAGTACTTC	CASSYSSWGPENIQYF
TRBV10-3	TRBJ1-1	NA	TRBD1	TGTGCCATCAGTGCGGGGCAGGGGGGGAACACTGAAGCTTTCTTT	CAISAGQGGNTEAFF
TRBV5-6	TRBJ1-2	NA	NA	TGTGCCAGCATCCCTTCGAGGGCGCAATATGGCTACACCTTC	CASIPSRAQYGYTF
TRBV5-1	TRBJ2-2	NA	NA	TGCGCCAGCAGCGTAGGAGTAAACACCGGGGAGCTGTTTTTT	CASSVGVNTGELFF
TRBV29-1	TRBJ1-1	NA	TRBD1	TGCAGCGTCGAAACAGGGGGCACTGAAGCTTTCTTT	CSVETGGTEAFF
TRBV29-1	TRBJ2-1	NA	TRBD2	TGCAGCGTTGAAGGTGTTACTAGCGGGGGAATCTACAATGAGCAGTTCTTC	CSVEGVTSGGIYNEQFF
TRBV10-3	TRBJ1-2	NA	TRBD1	TGTGCCACCCAACCTAGACAGGGGTTCTTGTGCACCTTC	CATQPRQGFLCTF
TRBV7-9	TRBJ1-2	NA	NA	TGTGCCAGCAGCTTAGTTGTTCGGGGATTCTATGGCTACACCTTC	CASSLVVRGFYGYTF
TRBV5-1	TRBJ2-3	NA	TRBD2	TGCGCCAGCAGTTCCTCGGCTAGCGGAGTGAGCACAGATACGCAGTATTTT	CASSSSASGVSTDTQYF
TRBV9	TRBJ2-7	NA	NA	TGTGCCAGCAGCGGAACCGGGGGTAAGCAGTACTTC	CASSGTGGKQYF
TRBV5-1	TRBJ1-2	NA	NA	TGCGCCAGCAGCTTGGCCCAGGCTAACTATGGCTACACCTTC	CASSLAQANYGYTF
TRBV19	TRBJ1-4	NA	TRBD1	TGTGCCAGTAGTCCCCCGGGACAGAATAATGAAAAACTGTTTTTT	CASSPPGQNNEKLFF
TRBV28	TRBJ2-1	NA	NA	TGTGCCAGCAGCGCTACGACTAGTTTCGTTAATGAGCAGTTCTTC	CASSATTSFVNEQFF
TRBV5-5	TRBJ2-7	NA	NA	TGTGCCAGCAGCCCCGGGACACCACGGAGCTACGAGCAGTACTTC	CASSPGTPRSYEQYF
TRBV5-1	TRBJ2-1	NA	TRBD2	TGCGCCAGCAGCTTAAAACTAGCGGGAATCAACAATGAGCAGTTCTTC	CASSLKLAGINNEQFF
TRBV5-1	TRBJ2-5	once	NA	TGCGCCAGCAGAACGGATGCCCCAGGGACCCAGTACTTC	CASRTDAPGTQYF
TRBV6-5	TRBJ1-4	NA	NA	TGTGCCAGCAGACCCACGTCAGGGGTTGAAAAACTGTTTTTT	CASRPTSGVEKLFF
TRBV13	TRBJ2-3	NA	NA	TGTGCCAGCAGCCCCCGACTAGTAGGGTCTAGCACAGATACGCAGTATTTT	CASSPRLVGSSTDTQYF
TRBV15	TRBJ2-3	NA	NA	TGTGCCACCAGCAGAGATACGAGCTCGACACAGTATTTT	CATSRDTSSTQYF
TRBV4-2	TRBJ2-1	NA	NA	TGTGCCAGCAGCCTCCGAGCGGGCTTAAGCTACAATGAGCAGTTCTTC	CASSLRAGLSYNEQFF
TRBV12-5	TRBJ1-5	NA	NA	TGTGCTAGTGGGGAGGGGAACGGCAATCAGCCCCAGCATTTT	CASGEGNGNQPQHF